One sample yielded the 8 T cell receptor beta chains listed below, sequenced in a study of blood T cell repertoires in COVID-19. Assay: immunoSEQ multiplex PCR; the TCRdb copy retains only in-frame clones and omits some. The sample includes about 130,000 clones, around 88% of them seen just once. Sequenced: peripheral blood. Source of these receptors: a man between 60 and 75 years old with COVID-19, enrolled during active disease.

This sequence joins TRBV10-3 and TRBJ1-5; D is uncertain. Germline V gives CDR1 ENHRY, CDR2 SYGVKD. CDR3 size: 16 residues. The V end lost 0 bases, the J end lost 4 bases, and 13 bases lay between the germline ends. CDR3 protein: CAISESSGRSNQPQHF. The CDR3 region has the DNA TGTGCCATCAGTGAGTCGAGCGGGAGGTCAAATCAGCCCCAGCATTTT.

The V call is TRBV12-5, the J call TRBJ1-4, with 9 bases aligning to TRBD1. Germline lookup yields CDR1 LGHNT and CDR2 FRNRAP. The J segment lost 3 bases and the V segment lost 2 bases, leaving 16 bases of the junction unmatched. The CDR3 is 20 amino acids. The CDR3 DNA reads TGTGCTAGTGGTTTGTCCCCCCACCGAATGAGGACAGGGGCTAATGAAAAACTGTTTTTT. Amino acid sequence: CASGLSPHRMRTGANEKLFF.

This chain links TRBV28 with TRBJ1-5, with a possible D match to TRBD1 (5 bases). Trimming shortened V by 5 bases and J by 11 bases, and 19 bases separated the two germline ends. CDR1 and CDR2 (germline): MDHEN, SYDVKM. CDR3 length: 14 residues. The CDR3 DNA sequence: TGTGCCAGCAGTGCCACGACAGTTTTAAGAACCCAGCATTTT. The encoded protein is CASSATTVLRTQHF.

This clone was observed a single time. V is TRBV19 and J is TRBJ2-7, with 12 bases matching TRBD2. V lost 5 bases, J lost 7 bases, and 9 bases stayed unmatched. This CDR3 contains 15 residues. In germline, CDR1 is LNHDA, CDR2 SQIVND (reference sequence). DNA of the CDR3: TGTGCCAGTAGTCGCTGGACTAGCGGGGCGAAGGAGCAGTACTTC. This gives the protein CASSRWTSGAKEQYF.

DNA of the CDR3: TGTGCCAGCAGTTACGCGGGGGGGAACACTGAAGCTTTCTTT. Amino acid sequence: CASSYAGGNTEAFF. The V and J genes are TRBV6-5 and TRBJ1-1, with D perhaps matching TRBD1 (5 bases). CDR3 length: 14 residues. Trimming removed 2 bases from V and 1 base from J, with 8 bases in between. Germline CDR1 reads MNHEY; CDR2 reads SVGAGI.

V is TRBV9 and J is TRBJ1-3; 7 nucleotides match TRBD1. V lost 3 bases and J lost 0; bases outside the gene matches: 12. Germline V gene sequence: CDR1 SGDLS, CDR2 YYNGEE. The CDR3 totals 18 residues. CDR3 DNA: TGTGCCAGCAGCGACCCCCCACAGGGGCTAATCTCTGGAAACACCATATATTTT. This encodes CASSDPPQGLISGNTIYF.

V gene TRBV2 combines with J gene TRBJ1-5, with 8 bases that match TRBD1. Germline V gene lookup returns CDR1 SNHLY and CDR2 FYNNEI. Trimming at V came to 5 bases and at J to 4 bases, leaving 7 bases not matched to a gene. CDR3 length: 15 residues. The CDR3 DNA reads TGTGCCAGCAGTCCCGGACAGGGTGTAAATCAGCCCCAGCATTTT. It yields the protein CASSPGQGVNQPQHF.

V is TRBV4-2 and J is TRBJ1-4; the match to TRBD1 covers 7 bases. Germline V gives CDR1 LGHNA, CDR2 YNFKEQ. The CDR3 is 16 amino acids. The junction had 8 bases not matched to a gene; V was cut back by 4 bases and J by 3 bases. Here the CDR3 DNA reads TGTGCCAGCAGCCCTAATTCAGGGGGTGCTAATGAAAAACTGTTTTTT. Translation gives CASSPNSGGANEKLFF.